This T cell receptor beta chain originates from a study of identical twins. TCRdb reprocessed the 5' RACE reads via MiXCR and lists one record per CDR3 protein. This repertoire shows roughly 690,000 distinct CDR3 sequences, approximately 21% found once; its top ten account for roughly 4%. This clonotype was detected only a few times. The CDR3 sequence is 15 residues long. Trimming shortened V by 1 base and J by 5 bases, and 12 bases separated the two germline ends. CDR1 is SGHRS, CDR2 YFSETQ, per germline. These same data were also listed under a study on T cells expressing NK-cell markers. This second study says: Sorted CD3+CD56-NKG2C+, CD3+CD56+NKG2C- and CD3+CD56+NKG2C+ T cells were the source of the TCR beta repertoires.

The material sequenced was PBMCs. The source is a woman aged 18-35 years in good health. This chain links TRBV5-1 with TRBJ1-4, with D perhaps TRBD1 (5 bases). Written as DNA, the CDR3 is TGCGCCAGCAGCTTGAATAACAGGCTAAATGAAAAACTGTTTTTT. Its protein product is CASSLNNRLNEKLFF.